The clone carrying this T cell receptor beta chain turned up a few times. Antigen unknown. The data stem from a study of T-cell reconstitution after alpha-beta-depleted transplantation in children. Points from the study as a whole: One year post-transplant, T-cell counts and diversity were largely derived from T cells produced anew.

The germline V gene has CDR1 SGHTS and CDR2 YDEGEE. Trimming took off 5 bases at V and 9 bases at J, with 17 bases between the two ends. CDR3 size: 13 residues. Construction of the TCRbeta library involved unique molecular identifiers. TCRdb called the PCR reads again in MiXCR, with one record for every CDR3 protein. The sample shows some 350,000 distinct CDR3 sequences, around 15% of them seen only once. The clonotype was recovered from a male patient aged 2-15 years who had a stem cell transplant for acute lymphoblastic leukemia, so the T cells may come from the graft donor. The chain joins TRBV5-8 to TRBJ2-5, with a weak D call TRBD1 (6 bases). The source was PBMCs, mostly from graft donor cells, collected 360 days after TCRalphabeta/CD19-depleted stem cell transplant. The DNA of the CDR3 is TGTGCCAGCAGTTATACAGGGACCCGGGCCCAGTACTTC. Translating gives CASSYTGTRAQYF.